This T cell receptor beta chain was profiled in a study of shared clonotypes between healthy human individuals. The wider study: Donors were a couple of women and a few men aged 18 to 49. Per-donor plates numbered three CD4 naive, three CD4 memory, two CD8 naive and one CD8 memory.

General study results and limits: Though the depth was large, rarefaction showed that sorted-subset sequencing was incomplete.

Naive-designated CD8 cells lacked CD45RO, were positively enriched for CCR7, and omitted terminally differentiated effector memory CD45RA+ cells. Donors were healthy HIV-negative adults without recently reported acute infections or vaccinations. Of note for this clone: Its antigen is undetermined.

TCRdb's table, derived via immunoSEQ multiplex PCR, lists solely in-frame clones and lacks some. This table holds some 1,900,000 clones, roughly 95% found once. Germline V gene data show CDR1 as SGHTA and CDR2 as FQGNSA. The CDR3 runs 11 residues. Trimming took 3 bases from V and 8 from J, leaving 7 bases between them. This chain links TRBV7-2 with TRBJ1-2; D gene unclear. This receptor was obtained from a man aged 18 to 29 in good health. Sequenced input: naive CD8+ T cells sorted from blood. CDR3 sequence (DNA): TGTGCCAGCAGCTTGCTGGGGGGCTACACCTTC. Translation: CASSLLGGYTF.